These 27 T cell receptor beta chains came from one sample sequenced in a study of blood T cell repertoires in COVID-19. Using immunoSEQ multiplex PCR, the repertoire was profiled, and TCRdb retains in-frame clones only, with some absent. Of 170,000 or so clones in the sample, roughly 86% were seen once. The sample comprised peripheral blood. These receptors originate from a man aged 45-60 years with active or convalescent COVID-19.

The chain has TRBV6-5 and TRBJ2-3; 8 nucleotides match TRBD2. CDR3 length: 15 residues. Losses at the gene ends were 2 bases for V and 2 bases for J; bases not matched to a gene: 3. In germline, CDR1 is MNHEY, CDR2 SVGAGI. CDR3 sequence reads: CASSYQRGPTDTQYF. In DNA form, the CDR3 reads TGTGCCAGCAGTTACCAGCGGGGGCCCACAGATACGCAGTATTTT.

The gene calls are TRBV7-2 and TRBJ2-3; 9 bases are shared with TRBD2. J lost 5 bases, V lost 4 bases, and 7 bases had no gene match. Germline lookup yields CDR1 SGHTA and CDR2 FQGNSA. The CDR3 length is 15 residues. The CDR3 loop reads CASSSASGVKDTQYF. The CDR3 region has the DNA TGTGCCAGCAGCTCGGCTAGCGGGGTTAAAGATACGCAGTATTTT.

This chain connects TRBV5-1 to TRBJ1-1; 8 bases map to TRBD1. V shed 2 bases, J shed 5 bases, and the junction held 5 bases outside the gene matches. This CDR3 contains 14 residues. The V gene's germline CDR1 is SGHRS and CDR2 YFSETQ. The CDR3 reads CASSFGQGLTEAFF. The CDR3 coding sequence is TGCGCCAGCAGCTTTGGACAGGGCTTAACTGAAGCTTTCTTT.

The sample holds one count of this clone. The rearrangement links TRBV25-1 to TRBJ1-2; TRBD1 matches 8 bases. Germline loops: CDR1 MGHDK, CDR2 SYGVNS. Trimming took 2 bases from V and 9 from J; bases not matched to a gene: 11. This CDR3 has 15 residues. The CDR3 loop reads CASSEPGTGGGRYTF. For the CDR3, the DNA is TGTGCCAGCAGTGAACCTGGGACAGGAGGGGGACGCTACACCTTC.

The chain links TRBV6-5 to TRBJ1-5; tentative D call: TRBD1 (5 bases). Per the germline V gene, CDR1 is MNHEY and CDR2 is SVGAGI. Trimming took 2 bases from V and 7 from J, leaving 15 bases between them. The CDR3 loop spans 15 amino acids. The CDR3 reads CASSYITGIGQPQHF. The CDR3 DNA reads TGTGCCAGCAGTTACATCACAGGTATAGGCCAGCCCCAGCATTTT.

CDR3 protein: CASSEVGGKETQYF. The DNA for the CDR3 is TGTGCCAGCAGTGAAGTTGGCGGAAAAGAGACCCAGTACTTC. V gene TRBV25-1 combines with J gene TRBJ2-5; D is ambiguous. The CDR3 spans 14 residues. Trimming took off 2 bases at V and 3 bases at J, with 10 bases between the two ends. CDR1 and CDR2 from the germline V gene are MGHDK and SYGVNS.

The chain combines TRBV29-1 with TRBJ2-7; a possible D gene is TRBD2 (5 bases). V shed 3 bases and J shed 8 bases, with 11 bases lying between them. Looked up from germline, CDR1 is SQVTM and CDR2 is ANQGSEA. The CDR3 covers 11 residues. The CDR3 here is CSVDSGFKQYF. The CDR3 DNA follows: TGCAGCGTTGATTCGGGGTTCAAGCAGTACTTC.

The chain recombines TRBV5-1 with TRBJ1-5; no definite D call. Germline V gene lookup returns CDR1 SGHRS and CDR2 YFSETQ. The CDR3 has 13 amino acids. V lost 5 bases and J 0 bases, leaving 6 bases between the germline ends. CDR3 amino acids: CASSINSNQPQHF. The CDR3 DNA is TGCGCCAGCAGTATAAATAGCAATCAGCCCCAGCATTTT.

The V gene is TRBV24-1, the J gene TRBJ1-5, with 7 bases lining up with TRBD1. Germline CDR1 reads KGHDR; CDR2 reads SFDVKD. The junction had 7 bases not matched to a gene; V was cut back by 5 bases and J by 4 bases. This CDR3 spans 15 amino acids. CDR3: CATSATTGLNQPQHF. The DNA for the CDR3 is TGTGCCACCAGTGCTACGACAGGGCTTAATCAGCCCCAGCATTTT.

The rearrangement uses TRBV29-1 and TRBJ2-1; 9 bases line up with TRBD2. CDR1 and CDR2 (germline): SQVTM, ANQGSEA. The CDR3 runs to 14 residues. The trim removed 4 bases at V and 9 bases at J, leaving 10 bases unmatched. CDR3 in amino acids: CSVVISGGVGEQFF. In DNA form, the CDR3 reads TGCAGCGTTGTGATTAGCGGGGGCGTGGGTGAGCAGTTCTTC.

For the CDR3, the DNA is TGCGCCAGCAGCTTGGCCCCGGGGGGGATCGAGACCCAGTACTTC. Translated, it gives CASSLAPGGIETQYF. This chain uses TRBV5-1 with TRBJ2-5; 8 bases match TRBD2. The trim removed 0 bases at V and 5 bases at J, leaving 6 bases unmatched. The V gene's germline CDR1 is SGHRS and CDR2 YFSETQ. There are 15 residues in the CDR3.

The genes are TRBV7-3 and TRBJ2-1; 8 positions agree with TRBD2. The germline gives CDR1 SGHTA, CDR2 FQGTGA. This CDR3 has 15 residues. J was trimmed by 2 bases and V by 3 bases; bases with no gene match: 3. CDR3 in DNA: TGTGCCAGCAGCTTGCGGGGGGACCCCTACAATGAGCAGTTCTTC. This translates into CASSLRGDPYNEQFF.

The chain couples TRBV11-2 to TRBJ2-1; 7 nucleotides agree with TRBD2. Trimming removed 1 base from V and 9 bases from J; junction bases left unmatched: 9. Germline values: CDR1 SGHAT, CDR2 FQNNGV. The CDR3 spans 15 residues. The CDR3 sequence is CASSLAPLAGVEQFF. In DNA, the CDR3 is TGTGCCAGCAGCTTAGCCCCTCTCGCGGGAGTTGAGCAGTTCTTC.

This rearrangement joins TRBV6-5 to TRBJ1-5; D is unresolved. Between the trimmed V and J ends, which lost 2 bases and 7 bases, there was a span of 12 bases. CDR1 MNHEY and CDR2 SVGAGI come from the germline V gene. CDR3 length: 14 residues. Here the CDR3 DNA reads TGTGCCAGCAGTTACGAAACGGGCGGGCAGCCCCAGCATTTT. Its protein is CASSYETGGQPQHF.

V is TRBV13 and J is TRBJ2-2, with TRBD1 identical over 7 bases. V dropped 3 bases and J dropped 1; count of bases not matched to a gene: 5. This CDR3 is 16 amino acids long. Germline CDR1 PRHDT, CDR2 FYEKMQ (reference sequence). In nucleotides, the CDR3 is TGTGCCAGCAGCTTCGAGACAGGGAGGAACACCGGGGAGCTGTTTTTT. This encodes CASSFETGRNTGELFF.

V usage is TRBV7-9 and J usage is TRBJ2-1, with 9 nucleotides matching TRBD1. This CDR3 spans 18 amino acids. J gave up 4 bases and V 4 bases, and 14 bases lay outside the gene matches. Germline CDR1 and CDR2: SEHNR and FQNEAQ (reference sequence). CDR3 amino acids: CASSSTYGRDREYNEQFF. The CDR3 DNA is TGTGCCAGCAGCTCAACATATGGTCGGGACAGGGAGTACAATGAGCAGTTCTTC.

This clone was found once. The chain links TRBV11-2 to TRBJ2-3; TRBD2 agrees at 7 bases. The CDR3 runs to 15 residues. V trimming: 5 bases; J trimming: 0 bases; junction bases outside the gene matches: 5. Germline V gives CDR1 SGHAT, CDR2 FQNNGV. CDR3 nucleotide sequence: TGTGCCAGCAGCCGCCGGGGAGGGAGCACAGATACGCAGTATTTT. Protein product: CASSRRGGSTDTQYF.

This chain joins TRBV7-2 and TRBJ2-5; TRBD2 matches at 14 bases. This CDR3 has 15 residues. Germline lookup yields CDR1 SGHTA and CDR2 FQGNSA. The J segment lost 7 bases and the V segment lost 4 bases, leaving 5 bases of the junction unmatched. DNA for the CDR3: TGTGCCAGCAGCTCCGCGACTAGCGGGAGGGGGACCCAGTACTTC. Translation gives CASSSATSGRGTQYF.

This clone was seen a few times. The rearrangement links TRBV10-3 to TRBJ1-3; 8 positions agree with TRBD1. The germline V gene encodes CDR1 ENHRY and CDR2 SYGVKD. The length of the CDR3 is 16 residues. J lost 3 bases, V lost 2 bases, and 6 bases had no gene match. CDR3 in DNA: TGTGCCATCAGTGAGGCGACAGGGGTCGGTGGAAACACCATATATTTT. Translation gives CAISEATGVGGNTIYF.

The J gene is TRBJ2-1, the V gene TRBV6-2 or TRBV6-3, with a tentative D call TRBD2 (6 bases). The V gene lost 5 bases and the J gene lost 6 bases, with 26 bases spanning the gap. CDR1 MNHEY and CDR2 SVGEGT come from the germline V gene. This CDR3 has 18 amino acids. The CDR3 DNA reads TGTGCCAGCAGTCAGTTAAGGAGGGGTCGGGAGAACCTCAATGAGCAGTTCTTC. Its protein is CASSQLRRGRENLNEQFF.

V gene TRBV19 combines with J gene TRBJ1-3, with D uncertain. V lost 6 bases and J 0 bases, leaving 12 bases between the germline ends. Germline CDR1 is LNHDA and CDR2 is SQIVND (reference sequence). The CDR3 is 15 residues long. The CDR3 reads CASRPGGGSGNTIYF. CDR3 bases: TGTGCCAGTAGACCCGGAGGAGGCTCTGGAAACACCATATATTTT.

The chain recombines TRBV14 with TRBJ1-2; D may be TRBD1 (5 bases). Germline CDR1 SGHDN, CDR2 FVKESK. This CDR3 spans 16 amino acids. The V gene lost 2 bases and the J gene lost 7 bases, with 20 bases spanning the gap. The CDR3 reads CASSQILSWGDGGYTF. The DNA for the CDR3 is TGTGCCAGCAGCCAAATCCTATCGTGGGGGGATGGTGGCTACACCTTC.

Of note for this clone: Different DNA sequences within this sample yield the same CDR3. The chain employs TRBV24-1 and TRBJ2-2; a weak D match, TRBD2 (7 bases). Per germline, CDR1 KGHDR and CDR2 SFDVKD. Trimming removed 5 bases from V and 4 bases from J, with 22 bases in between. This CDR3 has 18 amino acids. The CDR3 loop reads CATSVGRGWRESTGELFF. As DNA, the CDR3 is TGTGCCACCAGTGTCGGCAGGGGTTGGCGGGAGTCCACCGGGGAGCTGTTTTTT.

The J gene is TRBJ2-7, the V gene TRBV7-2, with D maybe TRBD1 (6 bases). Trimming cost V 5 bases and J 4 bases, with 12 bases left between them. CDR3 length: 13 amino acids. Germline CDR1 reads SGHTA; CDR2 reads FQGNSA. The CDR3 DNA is TGTGCCAGCAGCGACCGACAGGTTTACGAGCAGTACTTC. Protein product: CASSDRQVYEQYF. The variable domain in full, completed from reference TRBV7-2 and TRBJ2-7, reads GAGVSQSPSNKVTEKGKDVELRCDPISGHTALYWYRQSLGQGLEFLIYFQGNSAPDKSGLPSDRFSAERTGGSVSTLTIQRTQQEDSAVYLCASSDRQVYEQYFGPGTRLTVT.

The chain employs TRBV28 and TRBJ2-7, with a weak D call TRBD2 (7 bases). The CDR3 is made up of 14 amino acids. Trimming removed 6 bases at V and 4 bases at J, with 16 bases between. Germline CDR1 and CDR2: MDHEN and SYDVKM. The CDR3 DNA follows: TGTGCCAGCAGATGGTCGGGGGGCAGATACGAGCAGTACTTC. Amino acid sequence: CASRWSGGRYEQYF.

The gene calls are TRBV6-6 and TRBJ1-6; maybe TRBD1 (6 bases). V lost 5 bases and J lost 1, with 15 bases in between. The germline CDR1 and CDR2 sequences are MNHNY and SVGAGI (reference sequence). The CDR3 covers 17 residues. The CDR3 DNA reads TGTGCCAGCAGTCCCTGGGGGGGGGCGTCCTATAATTCACCCCTCCACTTT. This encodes CASSPWGGASYNSPLHF.

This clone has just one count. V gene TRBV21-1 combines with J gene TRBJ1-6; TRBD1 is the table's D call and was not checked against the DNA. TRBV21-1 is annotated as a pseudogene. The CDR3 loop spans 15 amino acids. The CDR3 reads CASSTQGSYNSPLHF. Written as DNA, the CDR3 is TGTGCCAGCAGTACACAGGGATCCTATAATTCACCCCTCCACTTT.